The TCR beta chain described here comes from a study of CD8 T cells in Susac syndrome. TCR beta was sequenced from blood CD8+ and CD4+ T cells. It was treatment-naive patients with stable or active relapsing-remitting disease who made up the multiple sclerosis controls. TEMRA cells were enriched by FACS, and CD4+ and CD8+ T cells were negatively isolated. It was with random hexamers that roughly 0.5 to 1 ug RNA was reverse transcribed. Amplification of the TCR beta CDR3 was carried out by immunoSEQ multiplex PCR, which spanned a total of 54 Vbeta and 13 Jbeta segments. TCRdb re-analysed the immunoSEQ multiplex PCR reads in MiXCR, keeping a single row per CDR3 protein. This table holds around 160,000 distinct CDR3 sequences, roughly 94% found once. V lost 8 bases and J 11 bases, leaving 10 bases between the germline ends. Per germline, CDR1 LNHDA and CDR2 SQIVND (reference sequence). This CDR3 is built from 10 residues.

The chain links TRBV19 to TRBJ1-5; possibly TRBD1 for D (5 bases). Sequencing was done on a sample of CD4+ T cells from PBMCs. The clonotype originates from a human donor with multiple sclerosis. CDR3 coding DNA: TGTGCCAGTGGCCGGGGGACCCAGCATTTT. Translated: CASGRGTQHF.